This T cell receptor beta chain was identified in a study of early T cells in non-severe SARS-CoV-2 infection. Overall study results and limits: Matching against VDJdb likely underestimated virus-specific expansions, favoring anti-spike CD8.

There are a few counts of this clonotype. The antigen is not known. V was cut by 3 bases and J by 2 bases, with 8 bases left in between. The length of the CDR3 is 12 residues. CDR1 is DFQATT, CDR2 SNEGSKA, per germline (reference sequence). TCRdb itself ran the 5' RACE reads through MiXCR, one entry per CDR3 protein. The data contain tens of thousands of distinct CDR3 sequences, approximately 13% of them singletons. V and J are TRBV20-1 and TRBJ2-7; possibly TRBD2 for D (5 bases). The source was whole blood, collected at baseline. This clonotype originated in an adult who was a healthcare worker with PCR-confirmed SARS-CoV-2 infection or an uninfected control (not recorded which). CDR3 nucleotide sequence: TGCAGTGCTAGTGTGGGAGCCTACGAGCAGTACTTC. Its translation: CSASVGAYEQYF.